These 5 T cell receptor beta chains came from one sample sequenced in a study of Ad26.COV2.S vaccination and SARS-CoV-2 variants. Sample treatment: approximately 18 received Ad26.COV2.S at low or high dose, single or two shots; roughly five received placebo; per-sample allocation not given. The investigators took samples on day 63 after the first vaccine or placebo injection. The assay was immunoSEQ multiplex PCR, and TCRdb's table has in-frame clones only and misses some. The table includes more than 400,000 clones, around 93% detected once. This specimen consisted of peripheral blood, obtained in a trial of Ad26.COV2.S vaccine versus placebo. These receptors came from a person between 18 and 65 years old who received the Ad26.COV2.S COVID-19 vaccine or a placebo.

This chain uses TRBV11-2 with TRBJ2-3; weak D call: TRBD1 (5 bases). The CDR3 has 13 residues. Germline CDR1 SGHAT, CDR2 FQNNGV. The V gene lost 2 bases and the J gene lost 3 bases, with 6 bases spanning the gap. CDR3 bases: TGTGCCAGCAGCTTACAGGGTACAGATACGCAGTATTTT. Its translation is CASSLQGTDTQYF.

The CDR3 sequence is CASSWGGGETQYF. The CDR3, as DNA: TGTGCCAGCAGTTGGGGGGGAGGAGAGACCCAGTACTTC. V usage is TRBV12-3 or TRBV12-4 and J usage is TRBJ2-5; TRBD2 matches at 7 bases. There are 13 residues in the CDR3. Trimming removed 4 bases from V and 4 bases from J; junction bases left unmatched: 3.

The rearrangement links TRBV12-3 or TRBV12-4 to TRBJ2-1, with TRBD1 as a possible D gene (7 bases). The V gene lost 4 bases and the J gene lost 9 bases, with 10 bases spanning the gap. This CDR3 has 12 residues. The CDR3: CASSSGGGEQFF. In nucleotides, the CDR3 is TGTGCCAGCAGTTCAGGGGGAGGTGAGCAGTTCTTC.

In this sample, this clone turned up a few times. This chain's CDR3 is CASSTGNLGEQYF. CDR3 sequence (DNA): TGTGCCAGTAGTACAGGGAATCTTGGCGAGCAGTACTTC. This chain links TRBV19 with TRBJ2-7, with a tentative D call TRBD1 (5 bases). CDR3 size: 13 residues. The germline V gene encodes CDR1 LNHDA and CDR2 SQIVND (reference sequence). Deletions cut 4 bases from V and 6 bases from J, with 13 bases between.

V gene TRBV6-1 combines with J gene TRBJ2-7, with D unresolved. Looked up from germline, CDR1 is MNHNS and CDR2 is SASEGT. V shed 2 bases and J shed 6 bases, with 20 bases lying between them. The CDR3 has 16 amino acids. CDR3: CASSEIKRRPPAEQYF. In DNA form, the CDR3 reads TGTGCCAGCAGTGAAATTAAGAGGAGACCCCCAGCCGAGCAGTACTTC.